One and the same sample provided the 29 T cell receptor beta chains below, sequenced in a study of spatial heterogeneity in lung cancer. MiXCR, applied by TCRdb to the 5' RACE reads, yields one record per CDR3 protein. The sample lists over 85,000 distinct CDR3 sequences; approximately 20% were seen once. As to time point: blood at routine non-recurrence follow-up after resection. The sequences come from PBMCs, collected at follow-up. The receptors here all came from a male donor with early-stage non-small cell lung cancer.

This clonotype was seen once. V gene TRBV28 combines with J gene TRBJ2-1, with D uncertain. Germline V gene lookup returns CDR1 MDHEN and CDR2 SYDVKM. Trimming left V 6 bases short and J 10 bases short, with 22 bases between. The CDR3 extends over 15 amino acids. CDR3 sequence: CASRAPDLPTSEQFF. The CDR3 DNA follows: TGTGCCAGCAGGGCCCCGGACCTCCCCACCAGCGAGCAGTTCTTC.

At least ten counts were recorded for this clonotype. The chain has TRBV20-1 and TRBJ2-7; D unresolved. The length of the CDR3 is 12 residues. Deletions cut 6 bases from V and 3 bases from J, with 12 bases between. Germline CDR1 is DFQATT and CDR2 is SNEGSKA (reference sequence). The CDR3 protein is CSATRALYEQYF. The CDR3 nucleotides read TGCAGTGCCACACGGGCTCTCTACGAGCAGTACTTC.

The rearrangement links TRBV4-3 to TRBJ2-3; TRBD2 agrees at 10 bases. The germline gives CDR1 LGHNA, CDR2 YSLEER. V dropped 0 bases and J dropped 5; count of bases not matched to a gene: 8. The CDR3 contains 17 residues. DNA for the CDR3: TGCGCCAGCAGCCAAGACGGCAGCGGGGGGGCGAAAGATACGCAGTATTTT. It specifies CASSQDGSGGAKDTQYF.

The chain carries TRBV5-5 and TRBJ2-1; possible D gene TRBD2, 5 bases. This CDR3 is built from 13 residues. V was trimmed by 5 bases and J by 10 bases, leaving 16 bases between them. CDR1 is SGHKS and CDR2 is YYEKEE in the germline V gene (reference sequence). The CDR3 nucleotides read TGTGCCAGCAGTCAAGGAGGTGAGATCGAGCAGTTCTTC. As protein: CASSQGGEIEQFF.

The table lists this clonotype with many counts. J is TRBJ2-3 and V is TRBV6-5; D uncertain. CDR3 length: 15 amino acids. Germline V gene lookup returns CDR1 MNHEY and CDR2 SVGAGI. V shed 2 bases and J shed 5 bases, with 14 bases lying between them. The CDR3 protein is CASSYRASTQDTQYF. The CDR3 DNA reads TGTGCCAGCAGTTACAGGGCCAGCACACAAGATACGCAGTATTTT.

J is TRBJ1-4 and V is TRBV19; 8 bases agree with TRBD1. Germline CDR1 is LNHDA and CDR2 is SQIVND (reference sequence). There are 15 residues in the CDR3. V lost 10 bases, J lost 4 bases, and 11 bases stayed unmatched. CDR3 sequence (DNA): TGTGCCACCCGGGAGCAGGGGGCCGGTAATGAAAAACTGTTTTTT. Amino acid sequence: CATREQGAGNEKLFF.

The rearrangement joins TRBV6-5 to TRBJ2-2; possibly TRBD1 or TRBD2 for D (5 bases each). The V and J ends lost 3 bases and 3 bases respectively, with 11 bases between them. The CDR3 consists of 15 residues. The germline V gene encodes CDR1 MNHEY and CDR2 SVGAGI. The DNA of the CDR3 is TGTGCCAGCAGTTATTCGAGGGGTTACACCGGGGAGCTGTTTTTT. Translation: CASSYSRGYTGELFF.

This clonotype was found a few times. The chain joins TRBV3-1 to TRBJ2-3; D is perhaps TRBD2 (6 bases). CDR1 is LGHDT and CDR2 is YNNKEL in the germline V gene (reference sequence). Deletions cut 3 bases from V and 2 bases from J, with 9 bases between. The CDR3 sequence is 14 residues long. CDR3 nucleotides: TGTGCCAGCAGCCAGGGACTTATCACAGATACGCAGTATTTT. Translating it yields CASSQGLITDTQYF.

This clonotype appeared a few times. The V call is TRBV20-1, the J call TRBJ2-7, with TRBD2 as a possible D gene (5 bases). The CDR3 consists of 14 residues. The germline CDR1 and CDR2 sequences are DFQATT and SNEGSKA (reference sequence). V shed 4 bases and J shed 0 bases, with 13 bases lying between them. The DNA of the CDR3 is TGCAGTGCTAACCCGACGGGAAGCTCCTACGAGCAGTACTTC. Its translation: CSANPTGSSYEQYF.

The table lists this clonotype with many counts. This sequence joins TRBV6-5 and TRBJ2-5; TRBD2 aligns across 8 bases. CDR1 is MNHEY and CDR2 is SVGAGI in the germline V gene. This CDR3 spans 16 amino acids. Trimming took 2 bases from V and 0 from J; bases not matched to a gene: 5. This CDR3 is CASSYKAGGYQETQYF. The CDR3 DNA sequence: TGTGCCAGCAGTTACAAGGCGGGGGGATACCAAGAGACCCAGTACTTC.

This clonotype appeared a few times. This chain connects TRBV24-1 to TRBJ2-3; either TRBD1 or TRBD2 may fit D (5 bases each). CDR3 length: 16 residues. V was clipped by 3 bases and J by 1 base, with 13 bases between them. Germline assignment: CDR1 KGHDR and CDR2 SFDVKD. This CDR3 reads CATSDARAGGTDTQYF. CDR3 coding DNA: TGTGCCACCAGTGATGCCAGGGCGGGCGGCACAGATACGCAGTATTTT.

There are many counts of this clonotype. The chain has TRBV6-6 and TRBJ1-2; TRBD1 matches at 9 bases. Germline V lookup: CDR1 MNHNY, CDR2 SVGAGI (reference sequence). With V trimmed by 0 bases and J by 8 bases, 4 bases remained unmatched. The CDR3 totals 14 residues. The CDR3 here is CASSYSDRGGGYTF. CDR3 coding DNA: TGTGCCAGCAGTTACTCAGACAGGGGGGGAGGCTACACCTTC.

The J gene is TRBJ2-5, the V gene TRBV24-1, with a tentative D call TRBD2 (5 bases). Deletions cut 7 bases from V and 0 bases from J, with 8 bases between. The CDR3 loop spans 13 amino acids. Looked up from germline, CDR1 is KGHDR and CDR2 is SFDVKD. CDR3 DNA: TGTGCCACCAGGATTAGCGACCAAGAGACCCAGTACTTC. As protein: CATRISDQETQYF.

A few counts support this clonotype. The chain has TRBV20-1 and TRBJ2-7; TRBD2 is a possible D gene (5 bases). CDR3 length equals 12 residues. Germline V lookup: CDR1 DFQATT, CDR2 SNEGSKA (reference sequence). V lost 5 bases to trimming and J lost 3 bases, with 11 bases between them. The CDR3 sequence: CSAERTVYEQYF. In DNA form, the CDR3 reads TGCAGTGCTGAAAGGACTGTCTACGAGCAGTACTTC.

This clonotype was observed a handful of times. The chain uses TRBV10-1 and TRBJ2-3; 11 nucleotides agree with TRBD2. This CDR3 is built from 15 residues. After removal of 6 bases from V and 6 bases from J, the junction contained 8 bases not matched to a gene. Germline CDR1 is WNHNN and CDR2 is SYGVQD (reference sequence). The CDR3, as DNA: TGCGCCAGCAGCCTCACTAGCGGGAGTTACGATACGCAGTATTTT. Translation: CASSLTSGSYDTQYF.

The chain couples TRBV6-1 to TRBJ1-1; D ambiguous. The CDR3 totals 14 residues. Trimming took off 2 bases at V and 2 bases at J, with 9 bases between the two ends. CDR1 and CDR2 from the germline V gene are MNHNS and SASEGT. The CDR3 sequence is CASSESPLNTEAFF. The CDR3 bases are TGTGCCAGCAGTGAATCCCCACTCAACACTGAAGCTTTCTTT.

This clonotype was observed once. The chain is built from TRBV20-1 and TRBJ1-6; TRBD1 matches 8 bases. Looked up from germline, CDR1 is DFQATT and CDR2 is SNEGSKA (reference sequence). The V gene end was trimmed by 6 bases and the J gene end by 7 bases; junction bases not matched to a gene: 8. CDR3 size: 14 residues. The CDR3 loop is CSAPGQAGNSPLHF. In DNA form, the CDR3 reads TGCAGTGCCCCGGGACAGGCAGGCAATTCACCCCTCCACTTT.

In this sample, this clonotype turned up many times. V usage is TRBV29-1 and J usage is TRBJ2-6, with a weak D call TRBD1 (5 bases). The CDR3 consists of 15 residues. Trimming shortened V by 4 bases and J by 0 bases, and 10 bases separated the two germline ends. Germline loops: CDR1 SQVTM, CDR2 ANQGSEA. The DNA for the CDR3 is TGCAGCGTTGGGACACTCGTCTCTGGGGCCAACGTCCTGACTTTC. Translated, it gives CSVGTLVSGANVLTF.

The J gene is TRBJ1-3, the V gene TRBV2; D remains unclear. Trimming shortened V by 4 bases and J by 2 bases, and 9 bases separated the two germline ends. There are 14 residues in the CDR3. Germline V gene lookup returns CDR1 SNHLY and CDR2 FYNNEI. This CDR3 is CASSVLKAGNTIYF. In DNA form, the CDR3 reads TGTGCCAGCAGTGTCCTAAAGGCTGGAAACACCATATATTTT.

This clonotype has just a few counts. The chain couples TRBV30 to TRBJ1-2, with TRBD1 identical over 9 bases. With V trimmed by 3 bases and J by 8 bases, 7 bases remained unmatched. In germline, CDR1 is GTSNPN, CDR2 SVGIG (reference sequence). The CDR3 length is 13 residues. CDR3 region: CAWRYRGRGGYTF. The CDR3 nucleotides read TGTGCCTGGAGGTACAGGGGGCGCGGGGGCTACACCTTC.

This clonotype has just a few counts. This chain joins TRBV3-1 and TRBJ2-7, with unresolved D. In germline, CDR1 is LGHDT, CDR2 YNNKEL (reference sequence). Between the trimmed V and J ends, which lost 0 bases and 0 bases, there was a span of 12 bases. The CDR3 runs 16 residues. The CDR3 region is CASSQDESDRSYEQYF. The CDR3 DNA reads as TGTGCCAGCAGCCAAGATGAAAGCGACCGCTCCTACGAGCAGTACTTC.

A word on this clonotype: The CDR3 ends on some other residue instead of the conserved phenylalanine or tryptophan, so this is likely a read error. The chain is built from TRBV6-1 and TRBJ1-4, with D perhaps matching TRBD1 (5 bases). Germline V lookup: CDR1 MNHNS, CDR2 SASEGT. V was shortened by 9 bases and J by 4 bases, with 12 bases between the two germline ends. There are 13 residues in the CDR3. The CDR3 loop reads CASSGGNNEKLFL. The CDR3, as DNA: TGTGCCAGTTCTGGGGGAAATAATGAAAAACTGTTTCTT.

CDR3 nucleotide sequence: TGTGCCAGCAGCTTATACAGGGGAGCCCAGAGCAATCAGCCCCAGCATTTT. Encoded protein: CASSLYRGAQSNQPQHF. The chain joins TRBV5-6 to TRBJ1-5; TRBD1 matches at 7 bases. The length of the CDR3 is 17 residues. V lost 2 bases to trimming and J lost 1 base; unmatched junction nucleotides: 9. CDR1 is SGHDT, CDR2 YYEEEE, per germline.

As concerns this clonotype: This clone may be a read error of a much larger clone one base away. The rearrangement links TRBV12-3 or TRBV12-4 to TRBJ1-5; a possible D gene is TRBD1 (6 bases). The CDR3 is 17 amino acids. Deletions cut 5 bases from V and 7 bases from J, with 24 bases between. The CDR3 region is CASSPPALQGARQPQHF. Here the CDR3 DNA reads TGTGCCAGCAGTCCCCCAGCCCTACAGGGAGCAAGACAGCCCCAGCATTTT.

The chain recombines TRBV6-5 with TRBJ2-7; possibly TRBD1 for D (7 bases). Germline V gene sequence: CDR1 MNHEY, CDR2 SVGAGI. V lost 2 bases and J 1 base, leaving 12 bases between the germline ends. The CDR3 length is 15 residues. CDR3 DNA: TGTGCCAGCAGTTACGGAGGGGGCTTGTCCTACGAGCAGTACTTC. Translating gives CASSYGGGLSYEQYF.

The chain uses TRBV9 and TRBJ1-2; TRBD1 might be the D (5 bases). The germline V and J ends were trimmed by 2 bases and 0 bases, with 11 bases remaining between them. This CDR3 comprises 15 residues. Per germline, CDR1 SGDLS and CDR2 YYNGEE. The CDR3 loop reads CASSVPGRTNYGYTF. In nucleotides, the CDR3 is TGTGCCAGCAGCGTCCCGGGACGTACTAACTATGGCTACACCTTC.

The rearrangement links TRBV7-2 to TRBJ2-7, with 10 nucleotides matching TRBD2. CDR3 length: 17 amino acids. Germline V gene data show CDR1 as SGHTA and CDR2 as FQGNSA. After removal of 0 bases from V and 2 bases from J, the junction contained 7 bases not matched to a gene. The CDR3 protein is CASSLAHSSGSPYEQYF. CDR3 nucleotide sequence: TGTGCCAGCAGCTTAGCCCATTCTAGCGGGAGTCCCTACGAGCAGTACTTC.

The chain employs TRBV15 and TRBJ1-2, with 10 bases aligning to TRBD1. Germline V gene lookup returns CDR1 LNHNV and CDR2 YYDKDF (reference sequence). V lost 3 bases, J lost 5 bases, and 3 bases stayed unmatched. The CDR3 extends over 14 amino acids. The CDR3 region has the DNA TGTGCCACCAGCAGGACAGGGGGCTCGTATGGCTACACCTTC. It yields the protein CATSRTGGSYGYTF.

The chain couples TRBV15 to TRBJ2-3; the D gene is possibly TRBD1 (6 bases). Between the trimmed V and J ends, which lost 3 bases and 3 bases, there was a span of 16 bases. This CDR3 has 16 amino acids. Germline-derived CDR1 and CDR2 are LNHNV and YYDKDF (reference sequence). The CDR3 DNA is TGTGCCACCAGCAGGGTCACAGGGTTTGGTACAGATACGCAGTATTTT. Protein: CATSRVTGFGTDTQYF.